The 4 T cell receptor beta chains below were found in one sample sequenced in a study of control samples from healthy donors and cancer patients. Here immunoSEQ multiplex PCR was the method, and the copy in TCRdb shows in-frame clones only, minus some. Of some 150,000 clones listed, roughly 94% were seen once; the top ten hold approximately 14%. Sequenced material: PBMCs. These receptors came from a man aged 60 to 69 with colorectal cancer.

CDR3 in amino acids: CSVEWLYGYTF. In DNA, the CDR3 is TGCAGCGTCGAATGGCTATATGGCTACACCTTC. This chain uses TRBV29-1 with TRBJ1-2; no clear D gene. Germline V lookup: CDR1 SQVTM, CDR2 ANQGSEA. V shed 6 bases and J shed 5 bases, with 10 bases lying between them. This CDR3 comprises 11 residues.

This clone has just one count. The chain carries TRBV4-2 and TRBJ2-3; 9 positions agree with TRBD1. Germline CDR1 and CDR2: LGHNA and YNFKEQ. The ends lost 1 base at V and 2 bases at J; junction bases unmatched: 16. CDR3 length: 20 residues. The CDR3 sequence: CASSQASWPRTGVATDTQYF. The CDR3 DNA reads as TGTGCCAGCAGCCAAGCAAGTTGGCCTCGGACAGGGGTAGCCACAGATACGCAGTATTTT.

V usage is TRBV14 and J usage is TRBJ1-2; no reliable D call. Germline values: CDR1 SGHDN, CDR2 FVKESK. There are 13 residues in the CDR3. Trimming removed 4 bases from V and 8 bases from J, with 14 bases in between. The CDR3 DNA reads TGTGCCAGCAGCCTAGGAGGATCTGGCGGCTACACCTTC. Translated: CASSLGGSGGYTF.

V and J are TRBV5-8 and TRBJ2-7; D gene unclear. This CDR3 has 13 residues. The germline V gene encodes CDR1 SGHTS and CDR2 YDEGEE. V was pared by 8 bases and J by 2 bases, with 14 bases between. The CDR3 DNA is TGTGCCAGTGGTAGGGTATTCGCCTACGAGCAGTACTTC. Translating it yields CASGRVFAYEQYF.